This T cell receptor (beta chain) emerged from a study of T-cell memory formation after mild COVID-19. Study-wide context: Largely, the TCR clusters proved donor specific.

Per germline, CDR1 MNHEY and CDR2 SVGAGI. The CDR3 spans 14 residues. V was shortened by 6 bases and J by 8 bases, with 17 bases between the two germline ends. The authors produced TCR alpha and TCR beta cDNA libraries with sample barcodes and UMIs by 5'RACE using constant-segment primers. Each CDR3 protein gets one entry after TCRdb re-called the 5' RACE reads with MiXCR. The repertoire holds about 610,000 distinct CDR3 sequences, with 17% as singletons. This clonotype was counted ten times or more. The source of this sequence is an adult woman who had mild COVID-19 (a few samples of this study predate the infection). Cell type and time point are not known. The sample consisted of PBMCs or a T cell subset sorted from them (not recorded which). V usage is TRBV6-5 and J usage is TRBJ2-1, with D maybe TRBD2 (5 bases). The DNA of the CDR3 is TGTGCCAGCAGAGAGGACTCGTTCCGTTATGAGCAGTTCTTC. Translation: CASREDSFRYEQFF.